What follows are 5 T cell receptor beta chains derived from one specimen sequenced in a study of cytomegalovirus exposure and HLA in healthy donors. The PCR contained 60 Vbeta and 13 Jbeta primers. The table came from immunoSEQ multiplex PCR; TCRdb's copy has only in-frame clones and leaves some out. The data contain roughly 200,000 clones, around 82% of them seen just once; the ten biggest clones take up roughly 3%. The sample taken for sequencing was PBMCs. Every receptor here comes from a woman aged 25-40 years in good health and CMV-seronegative.

This clone was detected once. V gene TRBV4-1 combines with J gene TRBJ2-3; 8 positions match TRBD2. The CDR3 sequence is 15 residues long. V gave up 0 bases and J gave up 5 bases; unmatched junction bases: 4. CDR1 MGHRA and CDR2 YSYEKL come from the germline V gene. CDR3 DNA sequence: TGCGCCAGCAGCCAAGATCGACGGGGGGGAGATACGCAGTATTTT. The encoded protein is CASSQDRRGGDTQYF.

The rearrangement uses TRBV4-2 and TRBJ1-2; 7 bases are shared with TRBD1. Germline lookup yields CDR1 LGHNA and CDR2 YNFKEQ. V trimming: 1 base; J trimming: 5 bases; junction bases outside the gene matches: 7. CDR3 length: 15 residues. CDR3: CASSQGETGPYGYTF. In nucleotides, the CDR3 is TGTGCCAGCAGCCAAGGTGAGACAGGGCCGTATGGCTACACCTTC.

This chain links TRBV5-1 with TRBJ2-7, with TRBD2 matching 7 bases. CDR3 length: 15 amino acids. Germline V CDR1 and CDR2: SGHRS, YFSETQ. J was trimmed by 1 base and V by 4 bases; bases with no gene match: 8. The CDR3 region is CASSPPPGGSYEQYF. CDR3 DNA sequence: TGCGCCAGCAGCCCCCCCCCGGGGGGATCCTACGAGCAGTACTTC. The full variable domain, completed using reference TRBV5-1 and TRBJ2-7, is KAGVTQTPRYLIKTRGQQVTLSCSPISGHRSVSWYQQTPGQGLQFLFEYFSETQRNKGNFPGRFSGRQFSNSRSEMNVSTLELGDSALYLCASSPPPGGSYEQYFGPGTRLTVT.

CDR3 sequence (DNA): TGTGCCAGCAGCGGTGGGACACCCCTGGCCGAGCAGTACTTC. Translation: CASSGGTPLAEQYF. The chain links TRBV9 to TRBJ2-7; D is possibly TRBD1 (6 bases). There are 14 residues in the CDR3. CDR1 and CDR2 from the germline V gene are SGDLS and YYNGEE. The V and J ends lost 3 bases and 6 bases respectively, with 16 bases between them.

The chain combines TRBV5-6 with TRBJ2-7; 12 bases line up with TRBD2. The CDR3 consists of 16 residues. Unmatched junction bases numbered 3, after V lost 0 bases and J lost 2 bases. CDR1 and CDR2 from the germline V gene are SGHDT and YYEEEE. The CDR3 DNA reads as TGTGCCAGCAGCTTGGTACTAGCGGGGGGAACCTACGAGCAGTACTTC. Translating it yields CASSLVLAGGTYEQYF. Full variable domain (remainder filled in from reference TRBV5-6 and TRBJ2-7): DAGVTQSPTHLIKTRGQQVTLRCSPKSGHDTVSWYQQALGQGPQFIFQYYEEEERQRGNFPDRFSGHQFPNYSSELNVNALLLGDSALYLCASSLVLAGGTYEQYFGPGTRLTVT.